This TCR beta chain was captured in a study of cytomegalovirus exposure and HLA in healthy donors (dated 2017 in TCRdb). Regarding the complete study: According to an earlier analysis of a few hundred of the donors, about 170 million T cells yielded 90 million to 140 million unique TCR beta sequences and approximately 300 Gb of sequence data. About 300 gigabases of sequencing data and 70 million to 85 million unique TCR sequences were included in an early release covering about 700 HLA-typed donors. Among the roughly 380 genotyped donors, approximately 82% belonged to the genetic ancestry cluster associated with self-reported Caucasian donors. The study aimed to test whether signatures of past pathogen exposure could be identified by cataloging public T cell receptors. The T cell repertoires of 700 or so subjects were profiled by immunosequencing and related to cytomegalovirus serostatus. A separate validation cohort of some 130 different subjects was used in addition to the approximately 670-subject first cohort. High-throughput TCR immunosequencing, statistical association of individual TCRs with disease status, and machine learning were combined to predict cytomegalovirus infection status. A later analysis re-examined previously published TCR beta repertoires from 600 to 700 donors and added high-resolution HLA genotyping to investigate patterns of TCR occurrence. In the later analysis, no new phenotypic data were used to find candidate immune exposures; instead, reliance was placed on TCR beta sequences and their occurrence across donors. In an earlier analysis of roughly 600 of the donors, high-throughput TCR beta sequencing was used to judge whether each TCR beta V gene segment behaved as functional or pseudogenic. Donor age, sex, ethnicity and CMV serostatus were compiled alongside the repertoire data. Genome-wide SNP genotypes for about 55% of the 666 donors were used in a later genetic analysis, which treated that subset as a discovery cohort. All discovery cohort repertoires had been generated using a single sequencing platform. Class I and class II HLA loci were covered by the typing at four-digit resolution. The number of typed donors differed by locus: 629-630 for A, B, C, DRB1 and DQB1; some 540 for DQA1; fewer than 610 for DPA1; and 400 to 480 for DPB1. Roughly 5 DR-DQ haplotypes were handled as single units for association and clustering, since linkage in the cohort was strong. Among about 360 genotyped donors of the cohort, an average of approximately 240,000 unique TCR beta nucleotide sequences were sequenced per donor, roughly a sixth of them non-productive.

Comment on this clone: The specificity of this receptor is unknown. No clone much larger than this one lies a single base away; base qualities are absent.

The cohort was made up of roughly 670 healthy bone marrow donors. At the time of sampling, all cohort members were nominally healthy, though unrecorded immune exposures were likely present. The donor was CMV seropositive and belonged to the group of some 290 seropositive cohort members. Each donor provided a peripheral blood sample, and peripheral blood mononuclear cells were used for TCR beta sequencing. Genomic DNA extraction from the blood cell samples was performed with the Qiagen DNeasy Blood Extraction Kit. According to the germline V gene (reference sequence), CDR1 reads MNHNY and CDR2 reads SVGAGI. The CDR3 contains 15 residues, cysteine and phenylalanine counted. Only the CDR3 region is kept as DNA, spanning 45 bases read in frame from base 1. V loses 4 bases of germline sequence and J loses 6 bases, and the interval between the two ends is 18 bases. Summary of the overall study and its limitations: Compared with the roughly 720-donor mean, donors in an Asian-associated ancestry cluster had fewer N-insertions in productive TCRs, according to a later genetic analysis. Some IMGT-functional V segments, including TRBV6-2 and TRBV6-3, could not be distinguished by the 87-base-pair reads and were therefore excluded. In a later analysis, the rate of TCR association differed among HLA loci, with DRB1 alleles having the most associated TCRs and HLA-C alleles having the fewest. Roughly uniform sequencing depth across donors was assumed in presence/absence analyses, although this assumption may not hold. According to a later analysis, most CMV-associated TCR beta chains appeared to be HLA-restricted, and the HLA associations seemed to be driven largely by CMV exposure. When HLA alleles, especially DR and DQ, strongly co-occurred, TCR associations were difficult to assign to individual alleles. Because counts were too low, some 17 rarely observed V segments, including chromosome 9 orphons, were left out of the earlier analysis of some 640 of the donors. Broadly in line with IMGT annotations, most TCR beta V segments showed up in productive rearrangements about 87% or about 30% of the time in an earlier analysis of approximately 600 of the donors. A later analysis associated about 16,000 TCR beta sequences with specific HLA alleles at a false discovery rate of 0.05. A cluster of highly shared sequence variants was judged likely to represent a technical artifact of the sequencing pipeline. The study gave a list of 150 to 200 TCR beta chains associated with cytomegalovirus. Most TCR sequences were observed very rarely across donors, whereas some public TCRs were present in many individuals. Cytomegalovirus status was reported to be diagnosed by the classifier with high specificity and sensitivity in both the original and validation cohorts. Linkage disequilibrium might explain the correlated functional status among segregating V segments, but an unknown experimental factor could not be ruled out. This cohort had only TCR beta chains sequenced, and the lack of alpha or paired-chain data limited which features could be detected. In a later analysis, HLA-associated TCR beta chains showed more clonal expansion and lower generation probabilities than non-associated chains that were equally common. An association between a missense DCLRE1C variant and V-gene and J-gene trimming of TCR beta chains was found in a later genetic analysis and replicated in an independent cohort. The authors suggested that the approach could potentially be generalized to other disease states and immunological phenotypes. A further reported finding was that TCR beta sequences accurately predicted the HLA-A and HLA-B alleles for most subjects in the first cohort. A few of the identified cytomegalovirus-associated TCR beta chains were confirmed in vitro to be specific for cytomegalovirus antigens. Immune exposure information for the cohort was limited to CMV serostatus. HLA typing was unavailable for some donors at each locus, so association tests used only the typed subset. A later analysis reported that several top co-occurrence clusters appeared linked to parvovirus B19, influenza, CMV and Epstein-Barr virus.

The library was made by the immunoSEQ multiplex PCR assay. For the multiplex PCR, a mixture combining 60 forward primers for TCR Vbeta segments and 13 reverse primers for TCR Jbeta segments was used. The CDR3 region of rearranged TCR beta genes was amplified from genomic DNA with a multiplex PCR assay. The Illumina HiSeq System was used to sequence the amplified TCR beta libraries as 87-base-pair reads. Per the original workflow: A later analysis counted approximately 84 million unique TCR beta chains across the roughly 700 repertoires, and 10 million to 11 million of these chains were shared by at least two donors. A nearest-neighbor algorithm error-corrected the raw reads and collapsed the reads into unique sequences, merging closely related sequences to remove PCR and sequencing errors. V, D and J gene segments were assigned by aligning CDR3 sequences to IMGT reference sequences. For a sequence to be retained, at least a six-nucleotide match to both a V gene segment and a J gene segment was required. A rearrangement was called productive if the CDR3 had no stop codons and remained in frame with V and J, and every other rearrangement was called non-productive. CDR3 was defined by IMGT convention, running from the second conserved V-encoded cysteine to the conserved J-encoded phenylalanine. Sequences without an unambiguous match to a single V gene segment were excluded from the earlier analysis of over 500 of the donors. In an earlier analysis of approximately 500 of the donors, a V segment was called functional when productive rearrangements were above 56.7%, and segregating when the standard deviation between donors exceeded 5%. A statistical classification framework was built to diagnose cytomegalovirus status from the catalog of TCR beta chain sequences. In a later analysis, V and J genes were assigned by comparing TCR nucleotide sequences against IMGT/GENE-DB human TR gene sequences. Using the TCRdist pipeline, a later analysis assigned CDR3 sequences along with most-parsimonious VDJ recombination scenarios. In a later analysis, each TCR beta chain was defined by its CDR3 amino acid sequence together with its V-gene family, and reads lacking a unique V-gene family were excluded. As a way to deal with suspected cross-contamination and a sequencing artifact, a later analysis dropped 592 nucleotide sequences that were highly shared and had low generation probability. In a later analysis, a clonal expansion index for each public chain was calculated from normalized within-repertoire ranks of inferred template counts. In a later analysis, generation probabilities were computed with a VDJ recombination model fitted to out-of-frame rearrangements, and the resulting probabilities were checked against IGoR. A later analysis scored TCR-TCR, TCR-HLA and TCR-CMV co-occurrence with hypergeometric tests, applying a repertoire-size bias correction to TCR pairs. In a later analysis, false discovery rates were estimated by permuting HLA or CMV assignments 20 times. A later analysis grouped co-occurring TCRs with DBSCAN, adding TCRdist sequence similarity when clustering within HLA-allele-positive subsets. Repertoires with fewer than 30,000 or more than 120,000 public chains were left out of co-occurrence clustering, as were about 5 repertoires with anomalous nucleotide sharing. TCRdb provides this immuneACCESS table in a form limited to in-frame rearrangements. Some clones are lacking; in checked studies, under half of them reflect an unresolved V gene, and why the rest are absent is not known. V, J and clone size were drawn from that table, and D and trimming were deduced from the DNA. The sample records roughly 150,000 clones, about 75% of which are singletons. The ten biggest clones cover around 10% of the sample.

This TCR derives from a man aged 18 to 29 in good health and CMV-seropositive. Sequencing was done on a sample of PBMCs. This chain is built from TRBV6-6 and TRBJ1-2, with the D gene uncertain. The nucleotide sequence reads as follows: TGTGCCAGCAGTTGGGCAGAAGGGAGGAGGGATGGCTACACCTTC. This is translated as CASSWAEGRRDGYTF.